The subject of this entry is one TCR beta chain. Antigen unknown. Peripheral blood, together with lesional scalp punch biopsies, was collected from alopecia areata patients. Sequencing templates came from extracted RNA that was reverse transcribed into cDNA. Produced via immunoSEQ multiplex PCR; TCRdb's table is partial and in-frame only. The repertoire consists of some 120,000 clones, with 58% occurring once and the leading ten covering less than 5.5%. The sample originates from a study of CD8+ T cells in alopecia areata. Whole-study findings and limits: Mouse data revealed clearer TCR sharing than patient data did, a gap possibly tied to HLA. Higher clonality and more expanded CD8+ clones appeared in lesional than normal scalp.

This CDR3 is built from 15 residues. V gave up 1 base and J gave up 6 bases, with 13 bases separating them. The germline V gene has CDR1 LGHNA and CDR2 YNFKEQ. The chain has TRBV4-2 and TRBJ1-5, with a possible D match to TRBD1 (5 bases). Here the sequenced sample was CD4+ T cells sorted from blood, taken at week 0. The receptor was isolated from a human donor with alopecia areata. Here the CDR3 reads CASSQVTSGTQPQHF. CDR3 nucleotide sequence: TGTGCCAGCAGCCAAGTAACATCGGGGACTCAGCCCCAGCATTTT.